Sequencing of this T cell receptor beta chain was carried out in a study of shared clonotypes between healthy human individuals. At the level of the study: The cohort had two women and a few men, ages 18 to 49.

Sequencing used immunoSEQ multiplex PCR; TCRdb keeps in-frame clones, though not all of them. The sample includes about 2.1 million clones, about 93% of them seen just once. V lost 4 bases, J lost 2 bases, and 3 bases stayed unmatched. This CDR3 comprises 14 residues. The germline V gene encodes CDR1 LNHDA and CDR2 SQIVND (reference sequence). Naive CD8 isolation took CD45RO-negative cells positively selected for CCR7 and excluded terminally differentiated effector memory CD45RA+ cells. V gene TRBV19 combines with J gene TRBJ2-5; the match to TRBD1 covers 8 bases. The TCR originated in a man between 18 and 35 years old in good health. Some clones in this sample may be carry-over from other donors' samples. Sequencing input: naive CD8+ T cells from PBMCs. The CDR3 loop is CASSKGDRQETQYF. The DNA of the CDR3 is TGTGCCAGTAGTAAGGGGGACAGGCAAGAGACCCAGTACTTC. Looking up the rest from reference TRBV19 and TRBJ2-5 gives the full variable domain: DGGITQSPKYLFRKEGQNVTLSCEQNLNHDAMYWYRQDPGQGLRLIYYSQIVNDFQKGDIAEGYSVSREKKESFPLTVTSAQKNPTAFYLCASSKGDRQETQYFGPGTRLLVL.